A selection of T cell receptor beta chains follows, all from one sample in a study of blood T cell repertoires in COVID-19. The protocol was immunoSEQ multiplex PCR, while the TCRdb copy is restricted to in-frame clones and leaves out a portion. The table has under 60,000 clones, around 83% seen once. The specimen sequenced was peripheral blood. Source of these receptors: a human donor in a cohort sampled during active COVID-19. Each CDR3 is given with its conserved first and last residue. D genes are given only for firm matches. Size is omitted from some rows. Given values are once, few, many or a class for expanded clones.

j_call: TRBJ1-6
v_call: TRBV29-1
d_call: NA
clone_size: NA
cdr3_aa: CSVASQGDNSPLHF
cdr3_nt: TGCAGCGTCGCCTCACAGGGAGATAATTCACCCCTCCACTTT

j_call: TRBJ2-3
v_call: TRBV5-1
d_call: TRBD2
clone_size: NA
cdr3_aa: CASSFLPSSGGLDTQYF
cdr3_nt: TGCGCCAGCAGCTTCTTACCTTCTAGCGGGGGGTTAGATACGCAGTATTTT

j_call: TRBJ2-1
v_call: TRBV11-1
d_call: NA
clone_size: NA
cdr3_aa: CASSFLGNSYNEQFF
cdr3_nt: TGTGCCAGCAGCTTTCTCGGGAACTCCTACAATGAGCAGTTCTTC

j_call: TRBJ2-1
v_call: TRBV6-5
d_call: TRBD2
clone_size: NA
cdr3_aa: CASGGAYNEQFF
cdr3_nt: TGTGCTAGCGGGGGGGCTTACAATGAGCAGTTCTTC

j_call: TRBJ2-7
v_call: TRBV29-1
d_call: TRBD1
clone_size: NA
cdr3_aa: CSVGGQGFYEQYF
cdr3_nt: TGCAGCGTTGGGGGACAGGGTTTCTACGAGCAGTACTTC

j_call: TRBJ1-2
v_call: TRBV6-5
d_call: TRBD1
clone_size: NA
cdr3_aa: CASRGPGTVTYGYTF
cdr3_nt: TGTGCCAGCAGGGGGCCCGGGACAGTGACTTATGGCTACACCTTC

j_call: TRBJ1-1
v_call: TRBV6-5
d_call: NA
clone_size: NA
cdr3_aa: CASTLSQTNTEAFF
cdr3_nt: TGTGCCAGCACCTTGTCACAGACGAACACTGAAGCTTTCTTT

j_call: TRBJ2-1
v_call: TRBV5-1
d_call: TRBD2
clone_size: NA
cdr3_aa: CASNVGGGPYNEQFF
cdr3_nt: TGCGCCAGCAATGTAGGCGGGGGGCCCTACAATGAGCAGTTCTTC

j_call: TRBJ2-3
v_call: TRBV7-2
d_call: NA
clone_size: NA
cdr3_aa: CASSLVSQAGAFTDTQYF
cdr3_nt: TGTGCCAGCAGCTTGGTGAGCCAGGCGGGGGCCTTCACAGATACGCAGTATTTT

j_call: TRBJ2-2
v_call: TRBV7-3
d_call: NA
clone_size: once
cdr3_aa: CASSPISDSVGELFF
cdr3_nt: TGTGCCAGCAGCCCGATCTCGGACTCGGTCGGGGAGCTGTTTTTT

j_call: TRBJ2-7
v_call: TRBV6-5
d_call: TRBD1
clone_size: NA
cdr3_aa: CASKGQGYYEQYF
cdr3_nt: TGTGCCAGCAAGGGACAGGGTTACTACGAGCAGTACTTC

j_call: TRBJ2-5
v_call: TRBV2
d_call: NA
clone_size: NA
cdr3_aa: CASSVSQETQYF
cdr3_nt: TGTGCCAGCAGTGTCTCCCAAGAGACCCAGTACTTC